This T cell receptor (beta chain) was obtained from a study of T cell changes during pregnancy in multiple sclerosis. The CDR3 runs to 15 residues. CDR1 is WNHNN, CDR2 SYGVQD, per germline (reference sequence). After removal of 8 bases from V and 3 bases from J, the junction contained 9 bases not matched to a gene. Repertoires were generated with immunoSEQ multiplex PCR, while TCRdb's copy carries only in-frame clones and drops some. The sample lists under 40,000 clones; 90% were seen once. This TCR was sampled from a female donor with multiple sclerosis, enrolled in a pregnancy study. This chain uses TRBV10-1 with TRBJ2-1; 8 bases map to TRBD2. The sample consisted of CD8+ T cells from peripheral blood mononuclear cells, taken in the first trimester of pregnancy. CDR3 sequence: CASPGGQTNYNEQFF. CDR3 nucleotide sequence: TGCGCCAGCCCGGGGGGGCAGACTAACTACAATGAGCAGTTCTTC.